This is a list of T cell receptor beta chains from one sample in a study of T cells in Graves' hyperthyroidism and ophthalmopathy. TCRdb recomputed calls from the multiplex PCR reads with MiXCR, one row per CDR3 protein. The sample includes a few hundred thousand distinct CDR3 sequences, 18% seen only once; the top ten take about 49%. The sample comprised blood. The receptors stem from a woman in her forties or fifties with Graves' hyperthyroidism. CDR3s include the opening cysteine and the closing phenylalanine or tryptophan. D genes are given only for firm matches. Some rows mark clone size as missing; the rest say once, few, many or name a class of expanded clone.

j_call: TRBJ1-1; v_call: TRBV7-9; clone_size: many; cdr3_length: 15; d_call: NA; cdr3_nt: TGTGCCAGCAGCCCCAGCATGGGGAGTAAGGTTGAAGCTTTCTTT; cdr3_aa: CASSPSMGSKVEAFF
j_call: TRBJ2-1; v_call: TRBV2; clone_size: many; cdr3_length: 13; d_call: NA; cdr3_nt: TGTGCCAGCATGGTTAGCGGATACAATGAGCAGTTCTTC; cdr3_aa: CASMVSGYNEQFF
j_call: TRBJ2-2; v_call: TRBV7-8; clone_size: NA; cdr3_length: 14; d_call: NA; cdr3_nt: TGTGCCAGCAGCGCAGCAGGGAACACCGGGGAGCTGTTTTTT; cdr3_aa: CASSAAGNTGELFF
j_call: TRBJ1-3; v_call: TRBV7-2; clone_size: NA; cdr3_length: 15; d_call: NA; cdr3_nt: TGTGCCAGCAGCGGGTGGGGGGCCGCTGGAAACACCATATATTTT; cdr3_aa: CASSGWGAAGNTIYF
j_call: TRBJ2-5; v_call: TRBV20-1; clone_size: NA; cdr3_length: 13; d_call: NA; cdr3_nt: TGCAGTGCTTCCCAGGGCGGTGGGGAGACCCAGTACTTC; cdr3_aa: CSASQGGGETQYF
j_call: TRBJ1-2; v_call: TRBV30; clone_size: many; cdr3_length: 13; d_call: NA; cdr3_nt: TGTGCCTGGACCCCCGGTACTAACTATGGCTACACCTTC; cdr3_aa: CAWTPGTNYGYTF
j_call: TRBJ2-1; v_call: TRBV14; clone_size: once; cdr3_length: 17; d_call: TRBD2; cdr3_nt: TGTGCCAGCAGCCAAGACGACGCCGGGACTAGCTACAATGAGCAGTTCTTC; cdr3_aa: CASSQDDAGTSYNEQFF
j_call: TRBJ1-5; v_call: TRBV6-1; clone_size: NA; cdr3_length: 14; d_call: TRBD1; cdr3_nt: TGTGCCAGCGGTACCGACAGGGTGTATCAGCCCCAGCATTTT; cdr3_aa: CASGTDRVYQPQHF
j_call: TRBJ1-4; v_call: TRBV12-3/TRBV12-4; clone_size: many; cdr3_length: 14; d_call: NA; cdr3_nt: TGTGCCAGCAGTTCCGTCCCCCTGGGGGAAAAACTGTTTTTT; cdr3_aa: CASSSVPLGEKLFF
j_call: TRBJ1-2; v_call: TRBV11-1; clone_size: NA; cdr3_length: 15; d_call: NA; cdr3_nt: TGTGCCAGCAGCGCATTCAGGGGACTTAACTATGGCTACACCTTC; cdr3_aa: CASSAFRGLNYGYTF
j_call: TRBJ2-1; v_call: TRBV2; clone_size: NA; cdr3_length: 13; d_call: TRBD2; cdr3_nt: TGTGCCAGGGAAGGAGGGAGGGCACAAGAGCAGTTCTTC; cdr3_aa: CAREGGRAQEQFF
j_call: TRBJ2-3; v_call: TRBV28; clone_size: many; cdr3_length: 14; d_call: NA; cdr3_nt: TGTGCCAGCAGTAAACTTACAGGCACAGATACGCAGTATTTT; cdr3_aa: CASSKLTGTDTQYF
j_call: TRBJ2-7; v_call: TRBV20-1; clone_size: few; cdr3_length: 14; d_call: TRBD2; cdr3_nt: TGCAGTGCCCAAACTAGCGGGGACAACTTCGAGCAGTACTTC; cdr3_aa: CSAQTSGDNFEQYF
j_call: TRBJ2-5; v_call: TRBV4-2; clone_size: few; cdr3_length: 15; d_call: TRBD1; cdr3_nt: TGTGCCAGCAGCCAAGGGGACAGCCCCCAAGAGACCCAGTACTTC; cdr3_aa: CASSQGDSPQETQYF
j_call: TRBJ1-5; v_call: TRBV15; clone_size: many; cdr3_length: 14; d_call: NA; cdr3_nt: TGTGCCACCAGCTGGACATTAGGCAATCAGCCCCAGCATTTT; cdr3_aa: CATSWTLGNQPQHF
j_call: TRBJ2-1; v_call: TRBV12-3/TRBV12-4; clone_size: few; cdr3_length: 18; d_call: TRBD2; cdr3_nt: TGTGCCAGCAGTTTAGTCCCTACATGGGAGCGGGGGGGAGATGAGCAGTTCTTC; cdr3_aa: CASSLVPTWERGGDEQFF
j_call: TRBJ2-1; v_call: TRBV19; clone_size: NA; cdr3_length: 15; d_call: NA; cdr3_nt: TGTGCCAGTAGTATAGATCCACAGGGATACAATGAGCAGTTCTTC; cdr3_aa: CASSIDPQGYNEQFF
j_call: TRBJ2-4; v_call: TRBV20-1; clone_size: NA; cdr3_length: 16; d_call: NA; cdr3_nt: TGCAGTGCTAGACCCCCCCCCGGGAGTACCAAAAACATTCAGTACTTC; cdr3_aa: CSARPPPGSTKNIQYF
j_call: TRBJ2-7; v_call: TRBV28; clone_size: many; cdr3_length: 15; d_call: NA; cdr3_nt: TGTGCCAGCAGTTTATCGGCGGACTACTCCTACGAGCAGTACTTC; cdr3_aa: CASSLSADYSYEQYF
j_call: TRBJ2-7; v_call: TRBV5-1; clone_size: many; cdr3_length: 14; d_call: NA; cdr3_nt: TGCGCCAGCAGAAGGGACTCAGGCTCCTACGAGCAGTACTTC; cdr3_aa: CASRRDSGSYEQYF
j_call: TRBJ2-5; v_call: TRBV2; clone_size: many; cdr3_length: 17; d_call: TRBD2; cdr3_nt: TGTGCCAGCAGTGACGACCGGAGTAGCGGGGGTCAAGAGACCCAGTACTTC; cdr3_aa: CASSDDRSSGGQETQYF
j_call: TRBJ1-1; v_call: TRBV28; clone_size: many; cdr3_length: 11; d_call: TRBD1; cdr3_nt: TGTGCCAGCAGTAAACAGGGGTGGGCTTTCTTT; cdr3_aa: CASSKQGWAFF
j_call: TRBJ2-5; v_call: TRBV2; clone_size: many; cdr3_length: 15; d_call: TRBD2; cdr3_nt: TGTGCCAGCAGTACCCGACTAGCGGGGGAAGAGACCCAGTACTTC; cdr3_aa: CASSTRLAGEETQYF
j_call: TRBJ2-3; v_call: TRBV7-9; clone_size: once; cdr3_length: 18; d_call: TRBD2; cdr3_nt: TGTGCCAGCAGCTTAGCGAGGGGAGCGGGGTTCAGCACAGATACGCAGTATTTT; cdr3_aa: CASSLARGAGFSTDTQYF
j_call: TRBJ1-1; v_call: TRBV20-1; clone_size: many; cdr3_length: 12; d_call: NA; cdr3_nt: TGCAGTGCTAGAGATCCGAACACTGAAGCTTTCTTT; cdr3_aa: CSARDPNTEAFF
j_call: TRBJ1-5; v_call: TRBV20-1; clone_size: NA; cdr3_length: 16; d_call: NA; cdr3_nt: TGCAGTGCTAGAGATCGGGAGGGGGTAAGGGGGCAGCCCCAGCATTTT; cdr3_aa: CSARDREGVRGQPQHF
j_call: TRBJ2-7; v_call: TRBV2; clone_size: many; cdr3_length: 14; d_call: NA; cdr3_nt: TGTGCCAGCAGTGAAGCCGGACCCACCTACGAGCAGTACTTC; cdr3_aa: CASSEAGPTYEQYF
j_call: TRBJ2-7; v_call: TRBV2; clone_size: few; cdr3_length: 11; d_call: NA; cdr3_nt: TGTGCCAGCACCCCCTTCTACGAGCAGTACTTC; cdr3_aa: CASTPFYEQYF
j_call: TRBJ2-7; v_call: TRBV28; clone_size: NA; cdr3_length: 13; d_call: NA; cdr3_nt: TGTGCCAGCAGAGCCGGGAGCTTAGAAGAGCAGTACTTC; cdr3_aa: CASRAGSLEEQYF
j_call: TRBJ2-7; v_call: TRBV4-2; clone_size: NA; cdr3_length: 16; d_call: TRBD2; cdr3_nt: TGTGCCAGCAGCCAAGAGTCTAGCGGGGGGACCTACGAGCAGTACTTC; cdr3_aa: CASSQESSGGTYEQYF
j_call: TRBJ2-5; v_call: TRBV2; clone_size: few; cdr3_length: 15; d_call: TRBD1; cdr3_nt: TGTGCCAGCAGCGGACAGGGTTCGGGACAAGAGACCCAGTACTTC; cdr3_aa: CASSGQGSGQETQYF
j_call: TRBJ1-1; v_call: TRBV19; clone_size: few; cdr3_length: 11; d_call: TRBD1; cdr3_nt: TGTGCCAGCCGGGACAGCACTGAAGCTTTCTTT; cdr3_aa: CASRDSTEAFF
j_call: TRBJ1-4; v_call: TRBV6-1; clone_size: NA; cdr3_length: 12; d_call: NA; cdr3_nt: TGTGCCAGCAGTTTCAGGGCAGAAAAACTGTTTTTT; cdr3_aa: CASSFRAEKLFF
j_call: TRBJ2-7; v_call: TRBV5-6; clone_size: many; cdr3_length: 14; d_call: NA; cdr3_nt: TGTGCCAGCAGCTTGGTAGGCATAGCCTACGAGCAGTACTTC; cdr3_aa: CASSLVGIAYEQYF
j_call: TRBJ2-2; v_call: TRBV12-3/TRBV12-4; clone_size: once; cdr3_length: 16; d_call: TRBD1; cdr3_nt: TGTGCCAGCAGCGGTGGGACAGGGGCGAACACCGGGGAGCTGTTTTTT; cdr3_aa: CASSGGTGANTGELFF
j_call: TRBJ2-3; v_call: TRBV9; clone_size: many; cdr3_length: 14; d_call: NA; cdr3_nt: TGTGCCAGCAGCCCCGACTTGTTCACAGATACGCAGTATTTT; cdr3_aa: CASSPDLFTDTQYF
j_call: TRBJ1-5; v_call: TRBV7-9; clone_size: few; cdr3_length: 16; d_call: NA; cdr3_nt: TGTGCCAGCAGCGAGAGTGGGGCGTATAGCAATCAGCCCCAGCATTTT; cdr3_aa: CASSESGAYSNQPQHF
j_call: TRBJ2-1; v_call: TRBV6-1; clone_size: NA; cdr3_length: 15; d_call: NA; cdr3_nt: TGTGCCAGCAGCGAATACAGGGCCACTTACAATGAGCAGTTCTTC; cdr3_aa: CASSEYRATYNEQFF